This T cell receptor (beta chain) was profiled in a study of T cells in Graves' hyperthyroidism and ophthalmopathy. This clonotype was observed once. The CDR3 is 16 amino acids. Germline CDR1 SGHTA, CDR2 FQGNSA. Trimming cost V 6 bases and J 4 bases, with 18 bases left between them. RNA transcripts provided the source from which TCR beta CDR3 regions were amplified. A set of HTBI primers served as the primers for a first-round RT-PCR of the TCR CDR3. TCRdb redid the calling of the multiplex PCR reads with MiXCR, one entry per CDR3 protein. The data contain roughly 500,000 distinct CDR3 sequences, around 50% of them seen just once; the ten biggest clones take up around 44%.

This rearrangement joins TRBV7-2 to TRBJ2-2, with a weak D call TRBD1 (7 bases). This TCR was sampled from an adult woman with Graves' disease, either hyperthyroidism or ophthalmopathy (not recorded which). The sequenced sample consisted of peripheral blood or thyroid tissue (not recorded which). CDR3 DNA: TGTGCCAGCAGTTACAAGGGGGGACAGAGCACCGGGGAGCTGTTTTTT. This sequence encodes CASSYKGGQSTGELFF.